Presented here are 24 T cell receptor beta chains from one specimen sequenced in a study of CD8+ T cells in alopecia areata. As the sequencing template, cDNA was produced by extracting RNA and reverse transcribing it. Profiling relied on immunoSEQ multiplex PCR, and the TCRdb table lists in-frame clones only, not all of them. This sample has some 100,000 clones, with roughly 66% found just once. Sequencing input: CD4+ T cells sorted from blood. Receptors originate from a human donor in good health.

Here the CDR3 reads CAWSLRANTEAFF. DNA of the CDR3: TGTGCCTGGAGCCTCAGGGCGAACACTGAAGCTTTCTTT. The V gene is TRBV30, the J gene TRBJ1-1, with D tentatively TRBD1 (5 bases). Trimming removed 3 bases at V and 1 base at J, with 9 bases between. The CDR3 runs to 13 residues. Germline V gives CDR1 GTSNPN, CDR2 SVGIG (reference sequence).

The CDR3 coding sequence is TGTGCCAGCAGTCAAGACAGGGGGGGAAACACCATATATTTT. This gives the protein CASSQDRGGNTIYF. This chain joins TRBV11-2 and TRBJ1-3, with 9 bases matching TRBD1. Germline V gene lookup returns CDR1 SGHAT and CDR2 FQNNGV. CDR3 size: 14 residues. Losses at the gene ends were 6 bases for V and 4 bases for J; bases not matched to a gene: 4.

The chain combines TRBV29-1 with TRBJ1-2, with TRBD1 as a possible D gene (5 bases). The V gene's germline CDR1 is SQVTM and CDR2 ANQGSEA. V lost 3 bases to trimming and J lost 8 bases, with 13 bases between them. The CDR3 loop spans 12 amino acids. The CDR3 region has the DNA TGCAGCGTTGATTCAGGGTTGCGGGGCTACACCTTC. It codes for CSVDSGLRGYTF.

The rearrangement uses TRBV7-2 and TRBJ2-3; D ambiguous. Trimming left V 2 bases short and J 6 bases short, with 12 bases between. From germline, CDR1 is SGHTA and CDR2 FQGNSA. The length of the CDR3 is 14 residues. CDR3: CASSLRRTVDTQYF. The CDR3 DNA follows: TGTGCCAGCAGCTTACGCCGCACTGTGGATACGCAGTATTTT.

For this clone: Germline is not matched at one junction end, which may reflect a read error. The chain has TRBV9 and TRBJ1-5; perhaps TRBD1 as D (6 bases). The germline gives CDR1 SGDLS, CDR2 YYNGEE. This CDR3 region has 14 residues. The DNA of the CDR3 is TGTGCCAGCAGCCCCCTCGGGGGCAACCAGCCCCAGCATTTT. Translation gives CASSPLGGNQPQHF.

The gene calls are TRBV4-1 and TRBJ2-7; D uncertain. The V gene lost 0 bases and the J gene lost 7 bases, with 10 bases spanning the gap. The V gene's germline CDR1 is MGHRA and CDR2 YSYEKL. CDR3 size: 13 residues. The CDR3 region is CASSQDEVREQYF. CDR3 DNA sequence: TGCGCCAGCAGCCAAGATGAAGTTCGGGAGCAGTACTTC.

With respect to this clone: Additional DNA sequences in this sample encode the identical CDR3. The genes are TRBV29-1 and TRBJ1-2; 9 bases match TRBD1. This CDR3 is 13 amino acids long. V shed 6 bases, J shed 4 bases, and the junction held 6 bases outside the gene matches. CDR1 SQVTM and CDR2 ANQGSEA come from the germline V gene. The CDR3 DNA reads TGCAGCGTCGACCCGGGACAGGGCTATGGCTACACCTTC. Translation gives CSVDPGQGYGYTF.

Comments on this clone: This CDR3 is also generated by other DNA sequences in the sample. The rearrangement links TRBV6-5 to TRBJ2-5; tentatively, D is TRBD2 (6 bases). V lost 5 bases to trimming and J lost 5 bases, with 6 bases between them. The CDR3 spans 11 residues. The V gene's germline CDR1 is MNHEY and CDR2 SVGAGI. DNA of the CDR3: TGTGCCAGCAGTGGGAGGGAGACCCAGTACTTC. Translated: CASSGRETQYF.

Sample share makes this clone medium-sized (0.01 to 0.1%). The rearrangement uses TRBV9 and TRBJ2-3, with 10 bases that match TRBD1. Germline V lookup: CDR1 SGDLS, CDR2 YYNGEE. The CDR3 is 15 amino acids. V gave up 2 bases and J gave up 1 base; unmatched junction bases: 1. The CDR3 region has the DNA TGTGCCAGCAGCGTCGGACAGGGGGGCACAGATACGCAGTATTTT. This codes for CASSVGQGGTDTQYF.

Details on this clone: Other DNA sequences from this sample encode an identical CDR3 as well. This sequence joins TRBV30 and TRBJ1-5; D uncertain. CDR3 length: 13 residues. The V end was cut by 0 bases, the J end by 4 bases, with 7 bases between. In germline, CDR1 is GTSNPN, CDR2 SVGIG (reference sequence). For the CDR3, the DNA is TGTGCCTGGAGTGTCGTGGGGAATCAGCCCCAGCATTTT. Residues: CAWSVVGNQPQHF.

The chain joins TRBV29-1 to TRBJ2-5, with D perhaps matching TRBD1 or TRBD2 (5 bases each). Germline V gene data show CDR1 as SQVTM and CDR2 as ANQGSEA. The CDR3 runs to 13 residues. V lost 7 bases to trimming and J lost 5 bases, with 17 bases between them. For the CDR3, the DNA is TGCAGCGCCCTCCGGGACCCCAGGGAGACCCAGTACTTC. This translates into CSALRDPRETQYF.

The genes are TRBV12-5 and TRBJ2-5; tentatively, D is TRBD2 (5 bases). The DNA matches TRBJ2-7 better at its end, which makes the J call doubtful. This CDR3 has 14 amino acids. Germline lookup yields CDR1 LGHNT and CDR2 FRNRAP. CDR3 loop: CASGPGMYGYEQYF. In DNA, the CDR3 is TGTGCTAGTGGTCCCGGGATGTATGGGTACGAGCAGTACTTC.

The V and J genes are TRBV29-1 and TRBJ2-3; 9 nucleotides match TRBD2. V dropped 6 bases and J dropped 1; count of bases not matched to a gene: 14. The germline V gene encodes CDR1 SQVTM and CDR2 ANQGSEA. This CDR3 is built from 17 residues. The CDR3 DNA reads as TGCAGCGTCTACCACCCGAGGGTAGCGGGGGGCACAGATACGCAGTATTTT. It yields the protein CSVYHPRVAGGTDTQYF.

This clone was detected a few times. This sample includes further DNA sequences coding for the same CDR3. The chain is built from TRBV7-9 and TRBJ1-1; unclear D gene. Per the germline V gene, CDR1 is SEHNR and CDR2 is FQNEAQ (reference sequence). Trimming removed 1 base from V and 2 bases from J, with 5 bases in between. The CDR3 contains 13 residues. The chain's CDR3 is CASSLGQNTEAFF. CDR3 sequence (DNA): TGTGCCAGCAGCTTAGGACAAAACACTGAAGCTTTCTTT.

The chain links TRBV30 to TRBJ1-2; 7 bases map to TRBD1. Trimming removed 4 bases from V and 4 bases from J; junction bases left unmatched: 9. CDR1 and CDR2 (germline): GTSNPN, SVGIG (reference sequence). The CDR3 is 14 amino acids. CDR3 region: CAWTLRTGSYGYTF. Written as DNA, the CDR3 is TGTGCCTGGACACTTCGGACAGGAAGCTATGGCTACACCTTC.

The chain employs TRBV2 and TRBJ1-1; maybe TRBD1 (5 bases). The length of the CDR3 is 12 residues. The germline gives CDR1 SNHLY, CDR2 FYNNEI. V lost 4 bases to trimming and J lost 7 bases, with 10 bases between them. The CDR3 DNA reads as TGTGCCAGCAGTGTCGCTGGGGGTGAAGCTTTCTTT. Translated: CASSVAGGEAFF.

This chain's CDR3 is CASSYRTQGYTF. In DNA form, the CDR3 reads TGTGCCAGCAGTTACCGGACACAAGGCTACACCTTC. The V and J genes are TRBV6-6 and TRBJ1-2, with D tentatively TRBD1 (5 bases). From germline, CDR1 is MNHNY and CDR2 SVGAGI (reference sequence). Trimming removed 2 bases from V and 8 bases from J, with 9 bases in between. The CDR3 totals 12 residues.

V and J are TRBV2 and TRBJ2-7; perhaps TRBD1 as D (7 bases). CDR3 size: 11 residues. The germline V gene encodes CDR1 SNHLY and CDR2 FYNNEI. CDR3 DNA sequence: TGTGCCAGCAGTGAAAATGCGGGACAGTGCGTC. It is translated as CASSENAGQCV.

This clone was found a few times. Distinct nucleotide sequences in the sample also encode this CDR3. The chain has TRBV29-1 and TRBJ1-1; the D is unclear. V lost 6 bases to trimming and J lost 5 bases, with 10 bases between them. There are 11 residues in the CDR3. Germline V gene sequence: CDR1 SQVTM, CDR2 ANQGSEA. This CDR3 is CSVRTGTEAFF. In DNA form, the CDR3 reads TGCAGCGTAAGGACTGGGACTGAAGCTTTCTTT. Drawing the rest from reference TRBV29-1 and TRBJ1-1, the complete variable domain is SAVISQKPSRDICQRGTSLTIQCQVDSQVTMMFWYRQQPGQSLTLIATANQGSEATYESGFVIDKFPISRPNLTFSTLTVSNMSPEDSSIYLCSVRTGTEAFFGQGTRLTVV.

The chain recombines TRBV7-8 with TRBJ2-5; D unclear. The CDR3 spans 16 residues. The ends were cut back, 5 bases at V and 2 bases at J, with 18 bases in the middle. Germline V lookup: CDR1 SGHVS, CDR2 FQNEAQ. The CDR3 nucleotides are TGTGCCAGCAGCAGACTTAGTCTTGGGCAGCAAGAGACCCAGTACTTC. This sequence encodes CASSRLSLGQQETQYF.

In DNA form, the CDR3 reads TGTGCCAGCAGCCCGGGACAGGGCCACTATGGCTACACCTTC. Translated: CASSPGQGHYGYTF. The chain has TRBV6-5 and TRBJ1-2, with 9 bases fitting TRBD1. This CDR3 contains 14 residues. Germline lookup yields CDR1 MNHEY and CDR2 SVGAGI. V was pared by 6 bases and J by 3 bases, with 5 bases of the junction left unmatched.

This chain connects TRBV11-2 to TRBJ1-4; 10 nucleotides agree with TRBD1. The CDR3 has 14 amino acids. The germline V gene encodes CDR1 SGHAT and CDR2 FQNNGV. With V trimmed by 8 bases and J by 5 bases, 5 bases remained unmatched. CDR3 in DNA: TGTGCCAGCGGGCCGGGACAGGGGAATGAAAAACTGTTTTTT. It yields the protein CASGPGQGNEKLFF.

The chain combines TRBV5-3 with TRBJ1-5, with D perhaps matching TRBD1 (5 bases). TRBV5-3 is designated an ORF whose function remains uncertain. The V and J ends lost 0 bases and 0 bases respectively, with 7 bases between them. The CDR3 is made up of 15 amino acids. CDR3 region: CARSLAQDSNQPQHF. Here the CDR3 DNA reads TGTGCCAGAAGCTTGGCACAGGATAGCAATCAGCCCCAGCATTTT.

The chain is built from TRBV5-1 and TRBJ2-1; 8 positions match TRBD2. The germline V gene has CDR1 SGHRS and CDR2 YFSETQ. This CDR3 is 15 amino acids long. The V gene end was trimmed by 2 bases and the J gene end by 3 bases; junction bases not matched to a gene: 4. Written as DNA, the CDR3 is TGCGCCAGCAGCTTAACGGGGGGGATCTACAATGAGCAGTTCTTC. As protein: CASSLTGGIYNEQFF. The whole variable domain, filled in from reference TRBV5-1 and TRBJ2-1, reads KAGVTQTPRYLIKTRGQQVTLSCSPISGHRSVSWYQQTPGQGLQFLFEYFSETQRNKGNFPGRFSGRQFSNSRSEMNVSTLELGDSALYLCASSLTGGIYNEQFFGPGTRLTVL.